Sequencing of this TCR beta chain was carried out in a study of T cells after yellow fever vaccination. Turning to the study itself: Researchers used SMART-Seq v4 Ultra Low Input to prepare fractions that had low cell numbers.

This clonotype was recorded a few times. TCRdb fed the 5' RACE reads into MiXCR, producing one record per CDR3 protein. The repertoire holds about 130,000 distinct CDR3 sequences, about 8.2% seen once, with almost 40% in the top ten. Germline CDR1 is MNHNS and CDR2 is SASEGT. CDR3 length: 16 residues. V shed 1 base and J 4 bases; nucleotides not matched to a gene: 6. V gene TRBV6-1 combines with J gene TRBJ2-3; 9 bases align to TRBD2. The sample in question was CD8+ T cells sorted from PBMCs, obtained on the day of the yellow fever booster vaccination. The TCR originated in a man aged 18 to 35 who received the YFV17D yellow fever vaccine. CDR3 in DNA: TGTGCCAGCAGTGAAGGTAGCGGGGGAGGGGCAGATACGCAGTATTTT. It encodes CASSEGSGGGADTQYF.